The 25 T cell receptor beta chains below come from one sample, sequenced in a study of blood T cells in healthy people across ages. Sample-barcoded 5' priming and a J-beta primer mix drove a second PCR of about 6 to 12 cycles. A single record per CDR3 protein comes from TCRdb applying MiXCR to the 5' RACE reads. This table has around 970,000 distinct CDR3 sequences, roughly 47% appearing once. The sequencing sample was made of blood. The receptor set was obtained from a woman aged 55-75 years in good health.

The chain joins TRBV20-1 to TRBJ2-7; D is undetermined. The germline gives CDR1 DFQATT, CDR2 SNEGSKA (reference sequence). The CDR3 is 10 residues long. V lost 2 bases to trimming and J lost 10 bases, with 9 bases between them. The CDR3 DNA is TGCAGTGCTAGACGGTCAGATCAGTACTTC. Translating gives CSARRSDQYF.

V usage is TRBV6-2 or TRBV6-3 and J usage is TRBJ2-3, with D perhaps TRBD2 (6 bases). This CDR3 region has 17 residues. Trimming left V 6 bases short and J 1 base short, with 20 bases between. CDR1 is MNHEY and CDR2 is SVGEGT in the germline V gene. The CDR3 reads CASRVNRGRLRTDTQYF. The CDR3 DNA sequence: TGTGCCAGCAGAGTTAATCGAGGGAGGCTCCGCACAGATACGCAGTATTTT.

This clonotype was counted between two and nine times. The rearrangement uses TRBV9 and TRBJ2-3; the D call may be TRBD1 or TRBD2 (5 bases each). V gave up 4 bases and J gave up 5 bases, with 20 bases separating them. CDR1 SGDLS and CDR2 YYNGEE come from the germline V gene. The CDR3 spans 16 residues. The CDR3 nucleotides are TGTGCCAGCAGCCCGAGGGGTCCCGGAGGAATAGATACGCAGTATTTT. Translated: CASSPRGPGGIDTQYF.

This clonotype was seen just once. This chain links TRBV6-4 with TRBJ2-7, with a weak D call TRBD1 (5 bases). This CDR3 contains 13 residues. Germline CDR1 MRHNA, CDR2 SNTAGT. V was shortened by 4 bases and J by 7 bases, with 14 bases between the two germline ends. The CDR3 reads CASSVTRVNEQYF. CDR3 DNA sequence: TGTGCCAGCAGTGTTACCAGGGTTAATGAGCAGTACTTC.

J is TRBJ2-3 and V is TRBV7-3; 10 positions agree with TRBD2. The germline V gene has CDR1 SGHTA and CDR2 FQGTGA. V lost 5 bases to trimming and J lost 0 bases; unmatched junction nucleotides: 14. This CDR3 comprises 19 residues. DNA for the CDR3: TGTGCCAGCAGCCCTAACCCCAAAAGGACTAGCGGTAGCACAGATACGCAGTATTTT. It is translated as CASSPNPKRTSGSTDTQYF.

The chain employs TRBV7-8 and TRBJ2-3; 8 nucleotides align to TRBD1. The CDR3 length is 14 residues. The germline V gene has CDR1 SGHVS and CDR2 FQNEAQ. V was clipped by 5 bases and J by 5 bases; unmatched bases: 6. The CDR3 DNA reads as TGTGCCAGCAGCCTGCGACAGGGGTTAGATACGCAGTATTTT. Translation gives CASSLRQGLDTQYF.

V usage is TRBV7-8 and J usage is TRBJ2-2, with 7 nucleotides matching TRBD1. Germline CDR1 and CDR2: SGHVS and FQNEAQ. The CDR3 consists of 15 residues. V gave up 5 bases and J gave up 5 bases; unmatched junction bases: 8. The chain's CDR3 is CASSTQGIGTGELFF. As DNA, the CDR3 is TGTGCCAGCAGCACACAGGGGATCGGAACCGGGGAGCTGTTTTTT.

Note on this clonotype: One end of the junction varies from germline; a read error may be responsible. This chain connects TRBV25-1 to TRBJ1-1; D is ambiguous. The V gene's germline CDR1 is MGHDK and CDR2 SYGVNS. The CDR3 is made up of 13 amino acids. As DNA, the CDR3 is TGTGCCAGGCACGCCGGGCGGAACGCTGAAGCTTTCTTT. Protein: CARHAGRNAEAFF.

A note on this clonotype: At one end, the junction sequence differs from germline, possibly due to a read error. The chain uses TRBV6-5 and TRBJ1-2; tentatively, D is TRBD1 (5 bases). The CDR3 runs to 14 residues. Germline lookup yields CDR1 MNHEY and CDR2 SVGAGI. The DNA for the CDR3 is TGTGCCAGCAGCCCCGGGGCAGGGAGCTATGGCTACAACTTC. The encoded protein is CASSPGAGSYGYNF.

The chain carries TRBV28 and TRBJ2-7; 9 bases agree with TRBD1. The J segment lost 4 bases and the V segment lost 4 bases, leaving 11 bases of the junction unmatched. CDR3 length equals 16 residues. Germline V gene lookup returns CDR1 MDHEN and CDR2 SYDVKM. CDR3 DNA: TGTGCCAGCAGTTCCGTCTGGGGACAGGGTTGGTACGAGCAGTACTTC. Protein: CASSSVWGQGWYEQYF.

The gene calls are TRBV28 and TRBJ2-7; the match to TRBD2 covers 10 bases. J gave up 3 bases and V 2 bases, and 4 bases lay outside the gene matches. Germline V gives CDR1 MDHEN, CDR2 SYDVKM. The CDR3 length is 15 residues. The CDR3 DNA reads TGTGCCAGCAGTTTACCAGCTAGCGGGAGCTACGAGCAGTACTTC. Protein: CASSLPASGSYEQYF. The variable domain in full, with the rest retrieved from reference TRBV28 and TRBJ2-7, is DVKVTQSSRYLVKRTGEKVFLECVQDMDHENMFWYRQDPGLGLRLIYFSYDVKMKEKGDIPEGYSVSREKKERFSLILESASTNQTSMYLCASSLPASGSYEQYFGPGTRLTVT.

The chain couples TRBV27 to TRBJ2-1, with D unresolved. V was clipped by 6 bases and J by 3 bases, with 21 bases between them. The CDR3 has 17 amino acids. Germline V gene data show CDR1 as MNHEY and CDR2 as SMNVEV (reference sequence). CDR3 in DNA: TGTGCCAGCAGCCCGTTATCGTATAATAATTTCTACAATGAGCAGTTCTTC. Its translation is CASSPLSYNNFYNEQFF.

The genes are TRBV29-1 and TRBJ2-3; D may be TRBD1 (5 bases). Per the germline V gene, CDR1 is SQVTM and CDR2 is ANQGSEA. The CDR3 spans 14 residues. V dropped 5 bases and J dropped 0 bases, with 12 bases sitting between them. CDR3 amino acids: CSVSDNLSTDTQYF. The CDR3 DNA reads TGCAGCGTTTCGGACAATCTAAGCACAGATACGCAGTATTTT.

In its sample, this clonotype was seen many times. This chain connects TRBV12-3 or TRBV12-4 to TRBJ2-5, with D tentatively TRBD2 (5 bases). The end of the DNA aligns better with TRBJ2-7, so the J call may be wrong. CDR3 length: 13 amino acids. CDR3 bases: TGTGCCAGCAGTTTTGGAGGTAATGCCGAGCAGTACTTC. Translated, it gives CASSFGGNAEQYF.

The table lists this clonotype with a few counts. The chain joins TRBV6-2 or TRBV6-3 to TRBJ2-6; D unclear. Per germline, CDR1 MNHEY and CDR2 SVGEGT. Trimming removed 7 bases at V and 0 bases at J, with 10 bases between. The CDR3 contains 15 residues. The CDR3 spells CASNTLDSGANVLTF. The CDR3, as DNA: TGTGCCAGCAATACATTGGACTCTGGGGCCAACGTCCTGACTTTC.

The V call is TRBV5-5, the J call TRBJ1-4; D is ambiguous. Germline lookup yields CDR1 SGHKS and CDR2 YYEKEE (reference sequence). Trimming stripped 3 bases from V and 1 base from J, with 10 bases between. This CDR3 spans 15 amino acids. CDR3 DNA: TGTGCCAGCAGCTCGGCGGTCGGAACTAATGAAAAACTGTTTTTT. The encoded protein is CASSSAVGTNEKLFF.

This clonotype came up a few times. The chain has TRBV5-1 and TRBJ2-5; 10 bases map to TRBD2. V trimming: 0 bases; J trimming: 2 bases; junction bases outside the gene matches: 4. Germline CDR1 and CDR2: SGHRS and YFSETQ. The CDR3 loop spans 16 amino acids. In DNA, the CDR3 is TGCGCCAGCAGCTTGGCCGGTAGCGGGAGGCAAGAGACCCAGTACTTC. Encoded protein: CASSLAGSGRQETQYF.

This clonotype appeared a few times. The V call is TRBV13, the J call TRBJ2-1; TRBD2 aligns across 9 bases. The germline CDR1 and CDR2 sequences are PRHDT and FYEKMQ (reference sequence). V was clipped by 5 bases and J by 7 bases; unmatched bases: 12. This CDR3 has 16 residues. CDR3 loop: CASSRVGSGSINEQFF. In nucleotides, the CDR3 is TGTGCCAGCAGCCGAGTTGGTAGCGGGAGTATAAATGAGCAGTTCTTC.

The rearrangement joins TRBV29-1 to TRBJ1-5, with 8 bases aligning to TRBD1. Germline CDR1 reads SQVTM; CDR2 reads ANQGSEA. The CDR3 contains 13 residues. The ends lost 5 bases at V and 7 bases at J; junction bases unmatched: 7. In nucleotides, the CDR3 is TGCAGCGTTACGGACAGGGCGGGACAGCCCCAGCATTTT. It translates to CSVTDRAGQPQHF.

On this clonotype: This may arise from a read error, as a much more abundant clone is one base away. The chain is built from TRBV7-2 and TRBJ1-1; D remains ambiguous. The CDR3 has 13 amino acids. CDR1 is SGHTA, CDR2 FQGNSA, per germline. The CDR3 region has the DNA TGTGCCAACAGCTTAAGGCTAAACACTGAAGCTTTCTTT. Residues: CANSLRLNTEAFF.

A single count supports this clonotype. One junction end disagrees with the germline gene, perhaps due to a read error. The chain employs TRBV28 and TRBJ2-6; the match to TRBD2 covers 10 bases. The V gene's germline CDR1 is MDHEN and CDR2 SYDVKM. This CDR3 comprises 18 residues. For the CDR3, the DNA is TGTGCCAGCAGTTTAGGGCTAGCGGGAGTATCAGGGGCCGACGTCCTGACTTTC. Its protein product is CASSLGLAGVSGADVLTF.

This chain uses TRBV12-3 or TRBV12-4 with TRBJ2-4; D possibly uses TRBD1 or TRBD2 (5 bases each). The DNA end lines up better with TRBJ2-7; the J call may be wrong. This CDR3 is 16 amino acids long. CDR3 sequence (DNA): TGTGCCAGCAGTTCACAGGACTGGGCGTTCAGCTACGAGCAGTACTTC. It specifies CASSSQDWAFSYEQYF.

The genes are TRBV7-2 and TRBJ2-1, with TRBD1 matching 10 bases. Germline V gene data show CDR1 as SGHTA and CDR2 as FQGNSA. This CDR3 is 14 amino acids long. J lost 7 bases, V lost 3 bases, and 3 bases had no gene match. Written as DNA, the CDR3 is TGTGCCAGCAGCTTGACAGGGGGCGGGAATGAGCAGTTCTTC. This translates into CASSLTGGGNEQFF. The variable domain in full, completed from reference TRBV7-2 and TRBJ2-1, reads GAGVSQSPSNKVTEKGKDVELRCDPISGHTALYWYRQSLGQGLEFLIYFQGNSAPDKSGLPSDRFSAERTGGSVSTLTIQRTQQEDSAVYLCASSLTGGGNEQFFGPGTRLTVL.

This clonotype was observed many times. CDR3 amino acids: CASSLGSGGRWETQYF. The CDR3 coding sequence is TGTGCCAGCAGCCTAGGGTCCGGGGGTCGGTGGGAGACCCAGTACTTC. The chain couples TRBV11-2 to TRBJ2-5; weak D call: TRBD2 (6 bases). This CDR3 region has 16 residues. From germline, CDR1 is SGHAT and CDR2 FQNNGV. The V end lost 5 bases, the J end lost 5 bases, and 21 bases lay between the germline ends.

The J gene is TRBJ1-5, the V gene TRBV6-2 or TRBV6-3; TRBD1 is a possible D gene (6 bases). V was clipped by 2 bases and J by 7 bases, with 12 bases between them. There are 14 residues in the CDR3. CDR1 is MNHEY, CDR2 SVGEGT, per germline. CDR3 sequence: CASSYASRGQPQHF. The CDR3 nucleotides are TGTGCCAGCAGTTACGCGAGCAGGGGCCAGCCCCAGCATTTT.